This TCR beta chain derives from a study of CD8 T cells in ankylosing spondylitis. General observations from the study: Apparently characteristic of ankylosing spondylitis blood was a TCR beta motif (about eight highly homologous variants).

TCRdb re-called the 5' RACE reads through MiXCR, storing one row per CDR3 protein. The data contain roughly 160,000 distinct CDR3 sequences, 9.8% of them singletons. Comments on this clonotype: Antigen: not known.

Sequencing was carried out using blood, either unsorted or a sorted T cell fraction (not recorded which). The receptor was isolated from a female donor with ankylosing spondylitis or in good health (not recorded which).

The CDR3 nucleotides are TGTGCCAGCAGTGAACCCGCGGGGCAGGTGGGAATCAACAATGAGCAGTTCTTC. Protein product: CASSEPAGQVGINNEQFF. This rearrangement joins TRBV2 to TRBJ2-1; weak D call: TRBD2 (6 bases). The V end was cut by 2 bases, the J end by 5 bases, with 22 bases between. The CDR3 length is 18 residues. Germline V CDR1 and CDR2: SNHLY, FYNNEI.